The present T cell receptor (beta chain) was sequenced within a study of CD8 T cells in Susac syndrome. J was trimmed by 5 bases and V by 6 bases; bases with no gene match: 9. The CDR3 length is 14 residues. An input of 0.5 to 1 ug of RNA was subjected to reverse transcription using random hexamers. With immunoSEQ multiplex PCR, TCR beta CDR3 was amplified across 54 Vbeta and 13 Jbeta. Via MiXCR, TCRdb re-called the immunoSEQ multiplex PCR reads, giving one row per CDR3 protein. This table has 100,000 to 150,000 distinct CDR3 sequences, about 93% appearing once. A single count supports this clonotype. The authors negatively isolated CD8+ and CD4+ T cells and FACS-enriched TEMRA cells.

Sequenced input: CD8+ T cells from PBMCs. This chain uses TRBV12-3 or TRBV12-4 with TRBJ2-5, with 7 bases matching TRBD1. The source is a human donor with Susac syndrome. The chain's CDR3 is CASSSTGPRETQYF. The CDR3 nucleotides read TGTGCCAGCAGCTCGACAGGGCCGAGGGAGACCCAGTACTTC.